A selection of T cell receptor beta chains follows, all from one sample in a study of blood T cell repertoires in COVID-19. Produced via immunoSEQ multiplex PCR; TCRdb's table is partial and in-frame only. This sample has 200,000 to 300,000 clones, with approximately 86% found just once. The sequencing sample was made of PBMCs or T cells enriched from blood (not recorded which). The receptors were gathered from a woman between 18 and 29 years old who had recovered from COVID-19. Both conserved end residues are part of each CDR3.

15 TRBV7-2 CASSSTFQGNQPQHF
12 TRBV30 CAVRVSGNTIYF
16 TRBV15 CATSRSTSGKGNTQYF
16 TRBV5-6 CASSLFLSSYNSPLHF
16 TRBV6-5 CASSYSAGQGVNEQFF
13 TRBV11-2 CASSLDLAGGYTF
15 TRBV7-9 CASSSLAPNQGPLHF
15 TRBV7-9 CASTTTSGQLYGYTF
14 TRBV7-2 CASSFGQGRYGYTF
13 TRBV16 CASSNRDFSPQHF
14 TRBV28 CASRLTGSGNTIYF
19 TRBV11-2 CASSFGGTGISLGANVLTF
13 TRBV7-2 CASSFTQTGELFF
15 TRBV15 CATSRDRDRGYEQYF
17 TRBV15 CATSREPGRPLQGPQHF
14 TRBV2 CASSEHGGGQPQHF
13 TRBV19 CASSLGLIYEQYF
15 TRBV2 CASTRRDNQGGELFF
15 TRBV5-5 CASSLLGTADEKLFF
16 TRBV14 CASSQETGDYNSPLHF